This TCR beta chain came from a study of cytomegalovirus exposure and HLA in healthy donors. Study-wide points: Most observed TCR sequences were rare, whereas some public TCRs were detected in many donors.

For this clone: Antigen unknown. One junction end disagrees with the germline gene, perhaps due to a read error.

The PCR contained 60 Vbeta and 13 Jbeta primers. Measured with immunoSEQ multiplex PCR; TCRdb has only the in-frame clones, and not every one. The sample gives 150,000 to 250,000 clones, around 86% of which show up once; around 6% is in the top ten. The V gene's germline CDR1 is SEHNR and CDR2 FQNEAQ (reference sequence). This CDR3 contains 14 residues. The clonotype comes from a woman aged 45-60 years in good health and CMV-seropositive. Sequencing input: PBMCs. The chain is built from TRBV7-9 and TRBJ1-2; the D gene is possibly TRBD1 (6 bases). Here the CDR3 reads CSSSLVRTDYGYTF. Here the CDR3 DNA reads TGTTCCAGCAGCTTAGTCCGGACAGACTATGGCTACACCTTC.